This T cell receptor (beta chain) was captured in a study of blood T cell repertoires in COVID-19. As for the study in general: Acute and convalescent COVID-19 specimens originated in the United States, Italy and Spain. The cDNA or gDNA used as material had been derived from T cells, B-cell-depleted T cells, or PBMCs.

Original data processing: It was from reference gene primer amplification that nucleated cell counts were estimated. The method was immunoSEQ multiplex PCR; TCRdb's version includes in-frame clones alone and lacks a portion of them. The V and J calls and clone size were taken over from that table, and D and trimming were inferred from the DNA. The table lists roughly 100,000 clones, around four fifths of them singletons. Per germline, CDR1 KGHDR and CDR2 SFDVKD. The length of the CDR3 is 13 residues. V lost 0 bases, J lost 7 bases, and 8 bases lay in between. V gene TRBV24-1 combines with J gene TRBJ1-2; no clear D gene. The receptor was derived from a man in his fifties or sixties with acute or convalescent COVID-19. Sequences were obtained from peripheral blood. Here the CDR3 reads CATSDLTSTGYTF. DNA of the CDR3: TGTGCCACCAGTGATTTGACCAGTACTGGCTACACCTTC.